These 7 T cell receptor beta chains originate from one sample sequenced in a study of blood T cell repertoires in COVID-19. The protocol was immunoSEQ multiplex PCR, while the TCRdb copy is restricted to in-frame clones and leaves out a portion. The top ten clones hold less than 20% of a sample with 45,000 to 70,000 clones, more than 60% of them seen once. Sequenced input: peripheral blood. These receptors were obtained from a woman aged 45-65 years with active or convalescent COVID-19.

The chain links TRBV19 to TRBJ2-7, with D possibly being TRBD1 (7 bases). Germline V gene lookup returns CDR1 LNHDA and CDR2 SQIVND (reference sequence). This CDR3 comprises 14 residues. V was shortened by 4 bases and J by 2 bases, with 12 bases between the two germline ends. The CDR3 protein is CASSKGRGAYEQYF. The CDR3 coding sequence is TGTGCCAGTAGTAAAGGCAGGGGGGCCTACGAGCAGTACTTC.

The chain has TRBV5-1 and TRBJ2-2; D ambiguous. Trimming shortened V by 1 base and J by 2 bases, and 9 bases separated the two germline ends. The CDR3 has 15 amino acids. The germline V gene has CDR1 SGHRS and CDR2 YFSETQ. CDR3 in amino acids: CASSLRQVNTGELFF. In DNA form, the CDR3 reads TGCGCCAGCAGCTTGCGGCAGGTTAACACCGGGGAGCTGTTTTTT.

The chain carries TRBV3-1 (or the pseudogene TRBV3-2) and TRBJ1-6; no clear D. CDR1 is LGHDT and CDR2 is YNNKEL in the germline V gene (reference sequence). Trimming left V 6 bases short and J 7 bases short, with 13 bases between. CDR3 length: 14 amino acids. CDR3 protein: CASSYYGPNSPLHF. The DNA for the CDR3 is TGTGCCAGCAGTTACTACGGCCCAAATTCACCCCTCCACTTT.

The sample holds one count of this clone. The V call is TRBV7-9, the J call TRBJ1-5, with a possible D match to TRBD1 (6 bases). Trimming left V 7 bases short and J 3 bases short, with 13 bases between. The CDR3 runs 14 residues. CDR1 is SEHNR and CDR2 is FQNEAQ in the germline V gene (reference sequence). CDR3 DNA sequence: TGTGCCAGCACTCCCGCAGGGGACAATCAGCCCCAGCATTTT. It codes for CASTPAGDNQPQHF. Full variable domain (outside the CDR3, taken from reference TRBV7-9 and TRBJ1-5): DTGVSQNPRHKITKRGQNVTFRCDPISEHNRLYWYRQTLGQGPEFLTYFQNEAQLEKSRLLSDRFSAERPKGSFSTLEIQRTEQGDSAMYLCASTPAGDNQPQHFGDGTRLSIL.

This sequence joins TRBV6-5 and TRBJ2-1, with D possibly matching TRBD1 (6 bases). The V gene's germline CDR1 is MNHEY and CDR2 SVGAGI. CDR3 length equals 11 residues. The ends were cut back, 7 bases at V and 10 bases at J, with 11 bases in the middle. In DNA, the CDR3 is TGTGCCAGCATGACAGGACGAGAGCAGTTCTTC. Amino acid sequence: CASMTGREQFF.

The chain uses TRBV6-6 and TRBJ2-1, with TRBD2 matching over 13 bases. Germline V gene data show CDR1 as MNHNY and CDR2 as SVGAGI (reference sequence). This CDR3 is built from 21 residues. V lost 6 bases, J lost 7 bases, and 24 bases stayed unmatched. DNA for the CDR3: TGTGCCAGCAGGCGACAAGTCAGGACTAGCGGGAGTGAGACTCTATGGAATGAGCAGTTCTTC. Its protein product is CASRRQVRTSGSETLWNEQFF.

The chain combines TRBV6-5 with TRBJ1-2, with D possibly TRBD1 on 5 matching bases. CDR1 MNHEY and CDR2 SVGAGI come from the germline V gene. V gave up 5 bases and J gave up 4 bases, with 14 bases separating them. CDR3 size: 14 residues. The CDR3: CASSTSDSRYGYTF. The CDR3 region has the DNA TGTGCCAGCAGTACCTCCGACAGTCGCTATGGCTACACCTTC.